This T cell receptor beta chain comes out of a study of blood T cell repertoires in COVID-19. Overall study context: COVID-19 samples from acute and convalescent phases originated in the United States, Italy and Spain. The cDNA or gDNA used as material had been derived from T cells, B-cell-depleted T cells, or PBMCs.

It was during active infection that Seattle patients were enrolled and then longitudinally followed. Under the authors' procedure: Using reference gene primer amplification, nucleated cell counts were estimated. The assay was immunoSEQ multiplex PCR, and TCRdb's table has in-frame clones only and misses some. From that table come the V and J calls and clone size; the DNA was used to work out D and trimming. The data hold around 190,000 clones, with around 79% observed a single time. V was trimmed by 3 bases and J by 1 base, leaving 9 bases between them. CDR3 length: 14 residues. CDR1 is LNHDA, CDR2 SQIVND, per germline (reference sequence).

Sequencing input: peripheral blood. V gene TRBV19 combines with J gene TRBJ1-1; D is ambiguous. The sequence was obtained from a middle-aged woman with COVID-19, enrolled during active disease. CDR3 in DNA: TGTGCCAGTAGTATTAGAGGGTGGAACACTGAAGCTTTCTTT. Translated, it gives CASSIRGWNTEAFF.